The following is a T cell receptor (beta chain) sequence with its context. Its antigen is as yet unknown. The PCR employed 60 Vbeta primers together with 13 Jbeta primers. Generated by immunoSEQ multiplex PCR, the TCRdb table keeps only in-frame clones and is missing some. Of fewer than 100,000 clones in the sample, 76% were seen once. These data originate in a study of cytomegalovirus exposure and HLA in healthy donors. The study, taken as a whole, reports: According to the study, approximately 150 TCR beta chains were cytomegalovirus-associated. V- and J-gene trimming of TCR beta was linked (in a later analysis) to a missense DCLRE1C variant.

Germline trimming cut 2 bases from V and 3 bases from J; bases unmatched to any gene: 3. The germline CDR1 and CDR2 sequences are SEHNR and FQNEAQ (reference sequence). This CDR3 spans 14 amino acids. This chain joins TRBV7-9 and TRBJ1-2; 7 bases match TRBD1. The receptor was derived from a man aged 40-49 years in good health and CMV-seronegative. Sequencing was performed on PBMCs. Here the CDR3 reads CASSLRQGYYGYTF. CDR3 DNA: TGTGCCAGCAGCTTACGACAGGGCTACTATGGCTACACCTTC. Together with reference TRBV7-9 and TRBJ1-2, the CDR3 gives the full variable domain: DTGVSQNPRHKITKRGQNVTFRCDPISEHNRLYWYRQTLGQGPEFLTYFQNEAQLEKSRLLSDRFSAERPKGSFSTLEIQRTEQGDSAMYLCASSLRQGYYGYTFGSGTRLTVV.